The 3 T cell receptor beta chains below were found in one sample sequenced in a study of blood T cell repertoires in COVID-19. TCRdb's table, derived via immunoSEQ multiplex PCR, lists solely in-frame clones and lacks some. The table lists about 280,000 clones, 85% to 90% of them singletons. The sample taken for sequencing was PBMCs or T cells enriched from blood (not recorded which). These TCRs come from a woman aged 55-69 years who had recovered from COVID-19.

This clone occurred once. The CDR3 DNA sequence: TGTGCCACCAGTGATTTTGCTTCGGGTAGCGGGTGGGTAGATGAGCAGTTCTTC. Translation gives CATSDFASGSGWVDEQFF. The chain employs TRBV24-1 and TRBJ2-1; 7 bases line up with TRBD2. The CDR3 runs 18 residues. The junction had 16 bases not matched to a gene; V was cut back by 1 base and J by 8 bases. Germline CDR1 is KGHDR and CDR2 is SFDVKD.

V and J are TRBV18 and TRBJ1-1; 7 bases align to TRBD1. Germline lookup yields CDR1 KGHSH and CDR2 LQKENI. This CDR3 is 14 amino acids long. The V and J ends lost 2 bases and 5 bases, in that order; junction bases with no gene match: 5. CDR3 nucleotides: TGTGCCAGCTCACCAGGAAGGGGGCGGACTGAAGCTTTCTTT. Translated: CASSPGRGRTEAFF.

The chain combines TRBV24-1 with TRBJ2-1, with TRBD1 as a possible D gene (7 bases). CDR3 length equals 16 residues. V lost 4 bases, J lost 0 bases, and 12 bases lay in between. Germline CDR1 is KGHDR and CDR2 is SFDVKD. CDR3 in DNA: TGTGCCACCAGTGACCCAGGGGGGAGCTCCTACAATGAGCAGTTCTTC. It specifies CATSDPGGSSYNEQFF.